The 2 T cell receptor beta chains presented below share a single source sample, sequenced in a study of neoadjuvant nivolumab and ipilimumab in lung cancer. Produced via immunoSEQ multiplex PCR; TCRdb's table is partial and in-frame only. The sample lists roughly 4,500 clones, 73% seen once, with approximately 10% in the top ten. Material: tumor tissue, obtained after neoadjuvant nivolumab, alone or with ipilimumab, at or shortly before surgery. The receptors here all came from an adult with non-small cell lung cancer.

The chain joins TRBV28 to TRBJ2-7; TRBD1 might be the D (6 bases). Germline CDR1 reads MDHEN; CDR2 reads SYDVKM. This CDR3 contains 13 residues. V was cut by 5 bases and J by 9 bases, with 17 bases left in between. The CDR3 is CASSPSGEVRQYV. CDR3 sequence (DNA): TGTGCCAGCAGTCCTTCAGGGGAAGTGAGGCAGTACGTC.

The chain couples TRBV7-9 to TRBJ1-1; D gene ambiguous. The CDR3 loop spans 15 amino acids. Germline V gives CDR1 SEHNR, CDR2 FQNEAQ (reference sequence). V was cut by 4 bases and J by 1 base, with 13 bases left in between. CDR3 sequence reads: CASSSRLVGNTEAFF. In nucleotides, the CDR3 is TGTGCCAGCAGCTCCCGTTTGGTAGGGAACACTGAAGCTTTCTTT.